What follows are 28 T cell receptor beta chains derived from one specimen sequenced in a study of T cell responses to AZD1222 COVID-19 vaccine. Assay used: immunoSEQ multiplex PCR; TCRdb lists only in-frame clones, some missing. The sample lists about 170,000 clones, 92% occurring once. Source: peripheral blood, taken on day 0 of AZD1222 vaccination. The receptors derive from an adult in good health.

This sequence joins TRBV23-1 and TRBJ2-7, with D possibly TRBD1 on 6 matching bases. TRBV23-1 carries the ORF label, with uncertain function. The CDR3 sequence is 13 residues long. V was cut by 0 bases and J by 3 bases, with 6 bases left in between. CDR3 coding DNA: TGCGCCAGCAGTCAATCGGACAGCTACGAGCAGTACTTC. It yields the protein CASSQSDSYEQYF.

V and J are TRBV5-1 and TRBJ1-2; D is uncertain. CDR1 and CDR2 from the germline V gene are SGHRS and YFSETQ. CDR3 length equals 14 residues. With 0 bases removed from V and 4 bases from J, the gap between germline ends came to 10 bases. The CDR3 sequence: CASSLAEKLYGYTF. CDR3 coding DNA: TGCGCCAGCAGCTTGGCAGAGAAACTCTATGGCTACACCTTC.

The chain employs TRBV29-1 and TRBJ2-3, with D tentatively TRBD2 (7 bases). The V and J ends lost 7 bases and 6 bases respectively, with 23 bases between them. The length of the CDR3 is 15 residues. The V gene's germline CDR1 is SQVTM and CDR2 ANQGSEA. CDR3 amino acids: CSAEGGGGGVDTQYF. Written as DNA, the CDR3 is TGCAGCGCGGAGGGAGGGGGAGGAGGGGTCGATACGCAGTATTTT.

The rearrangement joins TRBV27 to TRBJ2-1; 8 nucleotides match TRBD2. The CDR3 loop spans 16 amino acids. The ends lost 2 bases at V and 2 bases at J; junction bases unmatched: 5. Germline V gene data show CDR1 as MNHEY and CDR2 as SMNVEV (reference sequence). CDR3 DNA: TGTGCCAGCAGTTTAAGGAGCGGGAGAACCTACAATGAGCAGTTCTTC. This gives the protein CASSLRSGRTYNEQFF.

The genes are TRBV19 and TRBJ1-5; D possibly corresponds to TRBD1 (6 bases). Germline CDR1 and CDR2: LNHDA and SQIVND (reference sequence). Between the trimmed V and J ends, which lost 5 bases and 5 bases, there was a span of 16 bases. This CDR3 has 15 amino acids. This chain's CDR3 is CASSLGSGAYQPQHF. CDR3 nucleotides: TGTGCCAGTAGTCTCGGATCAGGGGCGTATCAGCCCCAGCATTTT.

V usage is TRBV6-5 and J usage is TRBJ1-1, with D uncertain. From germline, CDR1 is MNHEY and CDR2 SVGAGI. CDR3 length: 16 residues. Deletions cut 4 bases from V and 0 bases from J, with 15 bases between. In nucleotides, the CDR3 is TGTGCCAGCAGTTCCCCCCTGGGCCAGCTGAACACTGAAGCTTTCTTT. Amino acids: CASSSPLGQLNTEAFF.

The chain combines TRBV19 with TRBJ2-2, with 9 nucleotides matching TRBD2. The germline V gene has CDR1 LNHDA and CDR2 SQIVND (reference sequence). Trimming at V came to 2 bases and at J to 1 base, leaving 5 bases not matched to a gene. The CDR3 contains 17 residues. CDR3 nucleotide sequence: TGTGCCAGTAGTATAAGCGGGAGGTTTATGAACACCGGGGAGCTGTTTTTT. Residues: CASSISGRFMNTGELFF.

The chain joins TRBV5-6 to TRBJ1-5, with D hard to call. V was trimmed by 0 bases and J by 1 base, leaving 8 bases between them. This CDR3 spans 15 amino acids. Germline V gene lookup returns CDR1 SGHDT and CDR2 YYEEEE. CDR3 sequence reads: CASSLGTGSNQPQHF. The CDR3 nucleotides are TGTGCCAGCAGCTTGGGGACGGGGAGCAATCAGCCCCAGCATTTT.

The V and J genes are TRBV18 and TRBJ1-4; D is unresolved. Trimming shortened V by 5 bases and J by 8 bases, and 21 bases separated the two germline ends. The CDR3 totals 16 residues. Germline assignment: CDR1 KGHSH and CDR2 LQKENI. This chain's CDR3 is CASSSGRRGIWEKLFF. The CDR3 DNA follows: TGTGCCAGCTCATCTGGAAGGCGGGGTATCTGGGAAAAACTGTTTTTT.

The rearrangement joins TRBV12-5 to TRBJ2-2, with 11 bases matching TRBD2. CDR1 is LGHNT and CDR2 is FRNRAP in the germline V gene. Losses at the gene ends were 6 bases for V and 1 base for J; bases not matched to a gene: 7. The CDR3 totals 17 residues. The CDR3 sequence: CASGQTSGEMNTGELFF. CDR3 bases: TGTGCTAGTGGGCAGACTAGCGGGGAAATGAACACCGGGGAGCTGTTTTTT.

This clone was counted a single time. This chain uses TRBV30 with TRBJ1-1; 9 positions agree with TRBD1. CDR1 is GTSNPN, CDR2 SVGIG, per germline (reference sequence). The CDR3 consists of 15 residues. J was trimmed by 2 bases and V by 3 bases; bases with no gene match: 7. CDR3 nucleotides: TGTGCCTGGAGGGGGACAGGGAGTCCAAACACTGAAGCTTTCTTT. Its translation: CAWRGTGSPNTEAFF.

This clone appeared a single time. The chain has TRBV27 and TRBJ1-1; a possible D gene is TRBD1 (5 bases). In germline, CDR1 is MNHEY, CDR2 SMNVEV (reference sequence). Trimming left V 2 bases short and J 4 bases short, with 11 bases between. The CDR3 loop spans 14 amino acids. As DNA, the CDR3 is TGTGCCAGCAGTTTAGCAGGGAGGGGCACTGAAGCTTTCTTT. Protein: CASSLAGRGTEAFF.

V gene TRBV24-1 combines with J gene TRBJ2-2; D might be TRBD2 (6 bases). Trimming left V 3 bases short and J 7 bases short, with 8 bases between. CDR3 length: 13 amino acids. Per the germline V gene, CDR1 is KGHDR and CDR2 is SFDVKD. CDR3 coding DNA: TGTGCCACCAGTGATGTGGGAGGCGGGGAGCTGTTTTTT. This codes for CATSDVGGGELFF.

The rearrangement uses TRBV6-5 and TRBJ1-5; D is uncertain. With 4 bases removed from V and 1 base from J, the gap between germline ends came to 11 bases. The CDR3 totals 15 residues. Germline V gene data show CDR1 as MNHEY and CDR2 as SVGAGI. CDR3 coding DNA: TGTGCCAGCAGTTCCAGGCGGGCGAGCAATCAGCCCCAGCATTTT. This translates into CASSSRRASNQPQHF.

The chain carries TRBV19 and TRBJ1-1, with a possible D match to TRBD1 (5 bases). Germline V gene lookup returns CDR1 LNHDA and CDR2 SQIVND (reference sequence). The CDR3 is 13 amino acids. Deletions cut 3 bases from V and 4 bases from J, with 9 bases between. The CDR3 sequence: CASSMGESTEAFF. For the CDR3, the DNA is TGTGCCAGTAGTATGGGGGAGAGCACTGAAGCTTTCTTT.

The rearrangement links TRBV11-2 to TRBJ1-3, with D unresolved. Trimming cost V 1 base and J 2 bases, with 18 bases left between them. The CDR3 sequence is 18 residues long. CDR1 is SGHAT, CDR2 FQNNGV, per germline. The CDR3 DNA is TGTGCCAGCAGCTTAGTAGCGGGGTTCGGGGAGGCTGGAAACACCATATATTTT. This gives the protein CASSLVAGFGEAGNTIYF.

V usage is TRBV19 and J usage is TRBJ1-3; D gene uncertain. This CDR3 has 16 amino acids. The germline V gene encodes CDR1 LNHDA and CDR2 SQIVND (reference sequence). Trimming left V 4 bases short and J 7 bases short, with 20 bases between. CDR3 DNA: TGTGCCAGTAGTAGATTGGTGTCCCACCCCGCCAACACCATATATTTT. Translation: CASSRLVSHPANTIYF.

The rearrangement uses TRBV29-1 and TRBJ2-1, with TRBD2 as a possible D gene (5 bases). The V gene's germline CDR1 is SQVTM and CDR2 ANQGSEA. Trimming took off 2 bases at V and 7 bases at J, with 9 bases between the two ends. The CDR3 length is 12 residues. CDR3: CSVETRRNEQFF. The CDR3 bases are TGCAGCGTTGAAACCAGGAGGAATGAGCAGTTCTTC.

The rearrangement links TRBV6-2 or TRBV6-3 to TRBJ1-1; TRBD1 matches at 7 bases. The CDR3 runs to 14 residues. Germline CDR1 and CDR2: MNHEY and SVGEGT. V lost 4 bases, J lost 6 bases, and 8 bases stayed unmatched. CDR3 sequence: CASSWRGQSSEAFF. The CDR3, as DNA: TGTGCCAGCAGTTGGAGGGGACAGAGCTCTGAAGCTTTCTTT.

V usage is TRBV7-9 and J usage is TRBJ1-4, with 11 bases lining up with TRBD1. This CDR3 has 15 amino acids. V dropped 6 bases and J dropped 8; count of bases not matched to a gene: 8. The germline V gene encodes CDR1 SEHNR and CDR2 FQNEAQ (reference sequence). CDR3 residues: CASRRGDRGTEKLFF. The CDR3 bases are TGTGCCAGCAGGCGGGGGGACAGGGGGACCGAAAAACTGTTTTTT.

The V call is TRBV30, the J call TRBJ1-5; D unresolved. Per germline, CDR1 GTSNPN and CDR2 SVGIG (reference sequence). The ends were cut back, 0 bases at V and 7 bases at J, with 10 bases in the middle. CDR3 length equals 13 residues. The CDR3: CAWSVQRGQPQHF. CDR3 nucleotide sequence: TGTGCCTGGAGTGTACAGCGCGGGCAGCCCCAGCATTTT.

The chain couples TRBV5-1 to TRBJ2-3, with 9 bases that match TRBD2. V was clipped by 2 bases and J by 4 bases; unmatched bases: 5. The CDR3 is 15 residues long. The germline V gene encodes CDR1 SGHRS and CDR2 YFSETQ. CDR3 nucleotide sequence: TGCGCCAGCAGCTTAATAGCGGGGGAGGCAGATACGCAGTATTTT. As protein: CASSLIAGEADTQYF.

This sequence joins TRBV18 and TRBJ1-1; 9 bases align to TRBD1. This CDR3 is built from 14 residues. V was clipped by 4 bases and J by 5 bases; unmatched bases: 5. Germline assignment: CDR1 KGHSH and CDR2 LQKENI. The CDR3 is CASSHRQGETEAFF. Here the CDR3 DNA reads TGTGCCAGCTCACACCGACAGGGGGAAACTGAAGCTTTCTTT.

The chain links TRBV19 to TRBJ1-5; no clear D. CDR1 and CDR2 (germline): LNHDA, SQIVND (reference sequence). This CDR3 spans 14 amino acids. Trimming cost V 3 bases and J 4 bases, with 10 bases left between them. The CDR3 protein is CASSMREQNQPQHF. Here the CDR3 DNA reads TGTGCCAGTAGTATGAGGGAACAGAATCAGCCCCAGCATTTT.

In nucleotides, the CDR3 is TGTGCCAGCAGCTTCCAGGGGCCAAGCAATCAGCCCCAGCATTTT. This encodes CASSFQGPSNQPQHF. The rearrangement joins TRBV7-2 to TRBJ1-5; D perhaps matches TRBD1 (6 bases). Germline loops: CDR1 SGHTA, CDR2 FQGNSA. Deletions cut 3 bases from V and 1 base from J, with 10 bases between. This CDR3 is 15 amino acids long. The whole variable domain, filled in from reference TRBV7-2 and TRBJ1-5, reads GAGVSQSPSNKVTEKGKDVELRCDPISGHTALYWYRQSLGQGLEFLIYFQGNSAPDKSGLPSDRFSAERTGGSVSTLTIQRTQQEDSAVYLCASSFQGPSNQPQHFGDGTRLSIL.

This clone was observed a few times. The V and J genes are TRBV6-5 and TRBJ2-3, with D perhaps TRBD1 (6 bases). This CDR3 region has 13 residues. V was shortened by 0 bases and J by 9 bases, with 10 bases between the two germline ends. The germline V gene encodes CDR1 MNHEY and CDR2 SVGAGI. CDR3 region: CASSYSKRGTQYF. CDR3 coding DNA: TGTGCCAGCAGTTACTCGAAAAGGGGGACGCAGTATTTT.

This clone was seen once. The chain couples TRBV7-9 to TRBJ2-2, with 8 bases matching TRBD2. Per the germline V gene, CDR1 is SEHNR and CDR2 is FQNEAQ (reference sequence). The ends lost 1 base at V and 5 bases at J; junction bases unmatched: 6. The CDR3 contains 16 residues. In DNA form, the CDR3 reads TGTGCCAGCAGCTTAGAGGCGGGACTAGGAACCGGGGAGCTGTTTTTT. As protein: CASSLEAGLGTGELFF.

This clone was seen just once. The rearrangement uses TRBV2 and TRBJ2-7; no clear D. Trimming shortened V by 6 bases and J by 4 bases, and 16 bases separated the two germline ends. This CDR3 is 14 amino acids long. Germline assignment: CDR1 SNHLY and CDR2 FYNNEI. CDR3 in amino acids: CASSDGPRIYEQYF. The CDR3 DNA reads as TGTGCCAGCAGCGACGGGCCCCGGATTTACGAGCAGTACTTC.